This TCR beta chain was observed in a study of human T cells and chemical hapten exposure. Indicated time point: patch test 3, about 24 weeks after DPC sensitization. Documented treatment: therapeutic diphenylcyclopropenone sensitization with weekly scalp DPC. The CDR3 consists of 17 residues. V gave up 2 bases and J gave up 8 bases; unmatched junction bases: 13. From germline, CDR1 is SGDLS and CDR2 YYNGEE. Within the library, unique molecular identifiers were attached to each individual cDNA molecule. TCRdb recomputed calls from the RACE reads with MiXCR, one row per CDR3 protein. Counted here are 80,000 to 100,000 distinct CDR3 sequences, 10% to 11% occurring once; the ten biggest clones make up about 4%. Study-wide findings and caveats: Sensitization with DPC brought no change to TCRs above 1 in 1000 in frequency.

This clonotype was recorded at least ten times. Its cognate antigen is unknown. The specimen was whole blood, collected in connection with sensitization to the hapten diphenylcyclopropenone (DPC). The chain employs TRBV9 and TRBJ1-6, with 7 bases fitting TRBD1. This TCR derives from a woman aged 50 to 60 with alopecia areata. Some clones in this sample may be carry-over from other donors' samples. The CDR3 DNA is TGTGCCAGCAGCGTCAATCCCGAACAGGGGATAGATTCACCCCTCCACTTT. Translating gives CASSVNPEQGIDSPLHF.